These T cell receptor beta chains were read from a single sample in a study of blood T cell repertoires in COVID-19. Assay used: immunoSEQ multiplex PCR; TCRdb lists only in-frame clones, some missing. The table lists some 320,000 clones, nearly 90% of them singletons. Material: PBMCs or T cells enriched from blood (not recorded which). The receptors here all came from a woman in her forties or fifties who had been exposed to COVID-19. Both conserved end residues are part of each CDR3. D genes are given only for firm matches. Not every row has a clone size; where given, it reads once, few, many or a size class.

.	TRBV19	.	TRBJ2-3	CATKGRGWLSTDTQYF	TGTGCCACCAAAGGCCGGGGGTGGCTTAGCACAGATACGCAGTATTTT
.	TRBV5-1	.	TRBJ2-5	CASSLSTAQETQYF	TGCGCCAGCAGCCTCTCAACAGCACAAGAGACCCAGTACTTC
once	TRBV7-6	TRBD2	TRBJ2-2	CASSWGGGELFF	TGTGCCAGCAGTTGGGGGGGCGGGGAGCTGTTTTTT
once	TRBV5-6	TRBD1	TRBJ1-1	CASSLWDRNTEAFF	TGTGCCAGCAGCTTGTGGGACAGAAACACTGAAGCTTTCTTT
.	TRBV10-2	TRBD2	TRBJ2-7	CATSTSAAYEQYF	TGCGCCACCTCTACTAGCGCGGCCTACGAGCAGTACTTC
.	TRBV14	TRBD2	TRBJ2-1	CASSHRLAFYNEQFF	TGTGCCAGCAGCCACAGACTAGCGTTCTACAATGAGCAGTTCTTC
.	TRBV5-6	.	TRBJ2-1	CASSFSSGFEQFF	TGTGCCAGCAGCTTCTCCTCAGGGTTTGAGCAGTTCTTC
.	TRBV27	.	TRBJ1-1	CASSWTVNTEAFF	TGTGCCAGCAGTTGGACAGTGAACACTGAAGCTTTCTTT
.	TRBV11-3	TRBD1	TRBJ2-3	CASSFGQGSTDTQYF	TGTGCCAGCAGCTTTGGACAGGGAAGCACAGATACGCAGTATTTT
.	TRBV5-5	.	TRBJ1-5	CASSLGGLQPQHF	TGTGCCAGCAGCTTGGGGGGCCTGCAGCCCCAGCATTTT
.	TRBV5-1	TRBD2	TRBJ2-3	CASSLEGLAGDTQYF	TGCGCCAGCAGCTTGGAGGGACTAGCAGGAGATACGCAGTATTTT
.	TRBV3-1/TRBV3-2	TRBD1	TRBJ2-3	CASYQTGVGDTQYF	TGTGCCAGCTACCAAACAGGGGTCGGCGATACGCAGTATTTT
.	TRBV6-5	.	TRBJ1-6	CASSYGHSSPLHF	TGTGCCAGCAGTTACGGACACAGTTCACCCCTCCACTTT
.	TRBV29-1	TRBD2	TRBJ2-2	CSVGAGGNTGELFF	TGCAGCGTTGGAGCGGGGGGAAACACCGGGGAGCTGTTTTTT
once	TRBV2	.	TRBJ2-7	CASSPGNSYEQYF	TGTGCCAGCAGCCCCGGGAACTCCTACGAGCAGTACTTC
.	TRBV6-6	.	TRBJ2-1	CASSPPGVSYNEQFF	TGTGCCAGCAGTCCCCCGGGGGTCTCCTACAATGAGCAGTTCTTC
.	TRBV4-1	.	TRBJ1-3	CASSQDTGNTIYF	TGCGCCAGCAGCCAAGATACTGGAAACACCATATATTTT
.	TRBV3-1/TRBV3-2	.	TRBJ1-1	CASSQDPRGAGEAFF	TGTGCCAGCAGCCAAGATCCCCGGGGGGCGGGTGAAGCTTTCTTT
.	TRBV2	.	TRBJ1-5	CASGKEGGQPQHF	TGTGCCAGCGGGAAAGAGGGCGGTCAGCCCCAGCATTTT
.	TRBV28	TRBD2	TRBJ2-7	CASTDGTSAYEQYF	TGTGCCAGCACGGACGGGACTAGCGCCTACGAGCAGTACTTC
.	TRBV28	.	TRBJ1-6	CASSLLQKNSPLHF	TGTGCCAGCAGTTTATTACAGAAAAATTCACCCCTCCACTTT
.	TRBV28	TRBD1	TRBJ1-6	CASGFGTGENNSPLHF	TGTGCCAGCGGCTTTGGGACAGGGGAAAATAATTCACCCCTCCACTTT
.	TRBV5-1	.	TRBJ2-7	CASSLGGTAFYEQYF	TGCGCCAGCAGCCTGGGGGGGACAGCTTTCTACGAGCAGTACTTC
.	TRBV7-7	.	TRBJ2-1	CASSLARTAYNEQFF	TGTGCTAGCAGCTTAGCCCGAACGGCCTACAATGAGCAGTTCTTC
few	TRBV5-4	TRBD1	TRBJ2-7	CASSYRDRGQEQYF	TGTGCCAGCAGCTACCGGGACAGGGGGCAAGAGCAGTACTTC
.	TRBV3-1/TRBV3-2	TRBD1	TRBJ2-6	CASSSTGAGANVLTF	TGTGCCAGCAGCTCGACAGGGGCTGGGGCCAACGTCCTGACTTTC
.	TRBV5-6	.	TRBJ2-1	CASSLDPPYSYNEQFF	TGTGCCAGCAGCTTGGATCCCCCCTATTCCTACAATGAGCAGTTCTTC
.	TRBV19	TRBD1	TRBJ1-2	CASMETGGHYGYTF	TGTGCCAGTATGGAGACAGGGGGCCACTATGGCTACACCTTC
once	TRBV12-3/TRBV12-4	.	TRBJ1-2	CASSFRGEGGYTF	TGTGCCAGCAGTTTCCGGGGAGAGGGTGGCTACACCTTC
.	TRBV28	.	TRBJ2-5	CASSLRGGVETQYF	TGTGCCAGCAGTTTAAGGGGGGGGGTAGAGACCCAGTACTTC
.	TRBV21-1	.	TRBJ2-3	CASSKVGRASTDTQYF	TGTGCCAGCAGCAAAGTTGGCAGGGCTAGCACAGATACGCAGTATTTT
.	TRBV7-9	.	TRBJ1-1	CASSLAGSPTEAFF	TGTGCCAGCAGCTTAGCCGGGTCCCCCACTGAAGCTTTCTTT
.	TRBV30	TRBD1	TRBJ1-6	CAWGAGGRSPLHF	TGTGCCTGGGGAGCAGGGGGGCGATCACCCCTCCACTTT
.	TRBV19	.	TRBJ2-7	CASSLQSYEQYF	TGTGCCAGTAGTTTACAGTCCTACGAGCAGTACTTC
.	TRBV7-9	.	TRBJ1-5	CASSPRGSNQPQHF	TGTGCCAGCAGCCCAAGGGGGAGCAATCAGCCCCAGCATTTT
.	TRBV5-4	TRBD2	TRBJ2-7	CASSGGLAGGEQYF	TGTGCCAGCAGCGGGGGCCTAGCGGGGGGCGAGCAGTACTTC
.	TRBV5-8	TRBD1	TRBJ1-1	CASSLWQGVNTEAFF	TGTGCCAGCAGCTTGTGGCAGGGGGTTAACACTGAAGCTTTCTTT
.	TRBV5-4	TRBD1	TRBJ1-2	CASNDPDRGNGYTF	TGTGCCAGCAACGATCCCGACAGGGGGAATGGCTACACCTTC
.	TRBV11-2	.	TRBJ2-1	CASSSFESSYNEQFF	TGTGCCAGCAGCTCCTTTGAGAGCTCCTACAATGAGCAGTTCTTC
.	TRBV28	.	TRBJ1-2	CASSKGTGGDYGYTF	TGTGCCAGCAGTAAAGGGACTGGGGGAGACTATGGCTACACCTTC
.	TRBV30	TRBD1	TRBJ2-1	CAIDDRAGSYNEQFF	TGTGCCATAGATGACAGGGCTGGCTCCTACAATGAGCAGTTCTTC
.	TRBV25-1	.	TRBJ1-3	CASSEVATGWANTIYF	TGTGCCAGCAGTGAAGTCGCAACAGGGTGGGCAAACACCATATATTTT
.	TRBV21-1	.	TRBJ1-5	CASSTRDRGIQPQHF	TGTGCCAGCAGCACTCGGGACAGGGGGATTCAGCCCCAGCATTTT
few	TRBV28	.	TRBJ1-5	CASSFPPYELKPQHF	TGTGCCAGCAGTTTCCCCCCCTATGAGTTGAAGCCCCAGCATTTT
.	TRBV7-9	.	TRBJ1-1	CASSLDVRLTGTEAFF	TGTGCCAGCAGCTTAGATGTTCGTCTTACAGGGACTGAAGCTTTCTTT
.	TRBV14	.	TRBJ1-6	CASSPTAGVDSPLHF	TGTGCCAGCAGCCCCACCGCGGGTGTGGATTCACCCCTCCACTTT
.	TRBV3-1/TRBV3-2	TRBD1	TRBJ2-5	CASSKGTAQETQYF	TGTGCCAGCAGCAAAGGGACAGCCCAAGAGACCCAGTACTTC
.	TRBV18	TRBD1	TRBJ2-2	CASSPGTGAIGELFF	TGTGCCAGCTCACCAGGGACAGGGGCCATCGGGGAGCTGTTTTTT
.	TRBV2	.	TRBJ1-5	CASSEVGWGDQPQHF	TGTGCCAGCAGTGAAGTTGGCTGGGGCGATCAGCCCCAGCATTTT
.	TRBV3-1/TRBV3-2	.	TRBJ2-7	CASSQARPAGGFSEQYF	TGTGCCAGCAGCCAAGCCCGGCCGGCTGGGGGCTTCTCCGAGCAGTACTTC
.	TRBV7-9	.	TRBJ1-2	CASSLINTPNGYTF	TGTGCCAGCAGCTTAATTAACACACCCAATGGCTACACCTTC